Below are 22 T cell receptor beta chains sequenced from a single sample in a study of regulatory T cells in long-lasting Graves disease. Arm-PCR of CDR3 regions with iRepertoire HTBI primers generated TCR beta libraries. TCRdb reprocessed the multiplex PCR reads via MiXCR and lists one record per CDR3 protein. The table includes some 400,000 distinct CDR3 sequences, approximately 15% detected once. Time point meaning: newly diagnosed GD, antithyroid drugs for less than 3 months. The TCR library was made from RNA extracted from PBMCs. The same data also went into a second study, on T cells in Graves' hyperthyroidism and ophthalmopathy.

The sample consisted of peripheral blood mononuclear cells (PBMCs), taken at new diagnosis, from a patient treated with antithyroid drugs. Receptor source: a woman between 25 and 40 years old with Graves disease.

For this clonotype: A clone one base away is much larger, so this may be a read error. The chain links TRBV6-2 or TRBV6-3 to TRBJ2-1; 9 positions agree with TRBD1. The CDR3 spans 13 residues. Trimming cost V 5 bases and J 5 bases; bases outside gene matches: 1. CDR1 and CDR2 from the germline V gene are MNHEY and SVGEGT. This CDR3 is CASSRQGDNEQFF. CDR3 DNA: TGTGCCAGCAGTCGACAGGGGGACAATGAGCAGTTCTTC.

This clonotype was recorded a few times. CDR3: CAWSVGSLQETQYF. DNA for the CDR3: TGTGCCTGGAGTGTAGGGTCACTTCAAGAGACCCAGTACTTC. The chain combines TRBV30 with TRBJ2-5; no firm D call. There are 14 residues in the CDR3. V was shortened by 0 bases and J by 2 bases, with 10 bases between the two germline ends. Germline CDR1 reads GTSNPN; CDR2 reads SVGIG (reference sequence).

The CDR3: CASSQSGYGYTF. CDR3 sequence (DNA): TGCGCCAGCAGCCAGTCAGGATATGGCTACACCTTC. The rearrangement joins TRBV4-1 to TRBJ1-2; D call uncertain. V was pared by 3 bases and J by 5 bases, with 7 bases between. The CDR3 length is 12 residues. Germline V lookup: CDR1 MGHRA, CDR2 YSYEKL.

This clonotype has a count of ten or more. The chain employs TRBV27 and TRBJ2-7; TRBD2 matches 11 bases. V shed 4 bases and J 0 bases; nucleotides not matched to a gene: 11. Germline V CDR1 and CDR2: MNHEY, SMNVEV (reference sequence). This CDR3 has 18 amino acids. CDR3: CASSSPGVAGGSSYEQYF. CDR3 nucleotides: TGTGCCAGCAGTTCCCCGGGGGTAGCGGGAGGGAGCTCCTACGAGCAGTACTTC.

This clonotype was detected ten times or more. The chain carries TRBV12-3 or TRBV12-4 and TRBJ2-1; weak D call: TRBD2 (5 bases). The CDR3 spans 15 residues. Trimming stripped 7 bases from V and 9 bases from J, with 22 bases between. In DNA form, the CDR3 reads TGTGCCAGCATCCCCCGGGTGGGCGCGGCGGGTGAGCAGTTCTTC. The encoded protein is CASIPRVGAAGEQFF.

This clonotype was picked up many times. The V call is TRBV6-2 or TRBV6-3, the J call TRBJ2-7; 8 nucleotides agree with TRBD2. Germline CDR1 and CDR2: MNHEY and SVGEGT. V lost 0 bases to trimming and J lost 4 bases; unmatched junction nucleotides: 8. The CDR3 extends over 16 amino acids. The CDR3 loop is CASSYSSAGGVYEQYF. The CDR3 DNA reads as TGTGCCAGCAGTTACTCGAGTGCGGGGGGCGTTTACGAGCAGTACTTC.

In this sample, this clonotype turned up many times. The V gene is TRBV2, the J gene TRBJ2-5, with a tentative D call TRBD2 (5 bases). Per germline, CDR1 SNHLY and CDR2 FYNNEI. The CDR3 sequence is 15 residues long. Trimming took 3 bases from V and 2 from J, leaving 13 bases between them. CDR3 nucleotides: TGTGCCAGCAGTGAGAGGGTTATCCAGCAAGAGACCCAGTACTTC. Protein sequence: CASSERVIQQETQYF.

This clonotype has at least ten counts. Here the CDR3 DNA reads TGTGCCAGCAGTGCTAATCCAGGGTCCTATGGCTACACCTTC. Its protein product is CASSANPGSYGYTF. The genes are TRBV6-1 and TRBJ1-2; a possible D gene is TRBD1 (5 bases). The CDR3 is made up of 14 amino acids. Germline assignment: CDR1 MNHNS and CDR2 SASEGT. V was pared by 4 bases and J by 4 bases, with 13 bases between.

This clonotype was recorded at least ten times. The chain joins TRBV12-3 or TRBV12-4 to TRBJ1-1, with a tentative D call TRBD1 (5 bases). V gave up 3 bases and J gave up 1 base, with 9 bases separating them. The CDR3 has 14 residues. The CDR3 DNA reads TGTGCCAGCAGTTTTCAGGGAACGAACACTGAAGCTTTCTTT. This encodes CASSFQGTNTEAFF.

The V gene is TRBV20-1, the J gene TRBJ2-7; 8 nucleotides agree with TRBD1. CDR1 and CDR2 from the germline V gene are DFQATT and SNEGSKA (reference sequence). The CDR3 extends over 15 amino acids. V dropped 1 base and J dropped 4; count of bases not matched to a gene: 9. Here the CDR3 DNA reads TGCAGTGCTAGAGCTGGGACCGGACAGGGTTACGAGCAGTACTTC. Amino acids: CSARAGTGQGYEQYF.

This rearrangement joins TRBV19 to TRBJ2-2, with D hard to call. This CDR3 contains 12 residues. The germline CDR1 and CDR2 sequences are LNHDA and SQIVND (reference sequence). V shed 7 bases and J shed 5 bases, with 8 bases lying between them. CDR3 sequence reads: CASKRDTGELFF. The CDR3 DNA reads TGTGCCAGTAAGAGAGATACCGGGGAGCTGTTTTTT.

This clonotype was detected ten times or more. CDR3 nucleotide sequence: TGTGCCAGCAGCGTTGGGGGGGATAATGAAAAACTGTTTTTT. Its translation is CASSVGGDNEKLFF. V is TRBV9 and J is TRBJ1-4, with D possibly TRBD1 on 5 matching bases. Trimming left V 2 bases short and J 4 bases short, with 9 bases between. The CDR3 runs 14 residues. CDR1 and CDR2 from the germline V gene are SGDLS and YYNGEE.

This clonotype was detected many times. This rearrangement joins TRBV6-1 to TRBJ2-7, with a tentative D call TRBD2 (5 bases). The germline CDR1 and CDR2 sequences are MNHNS and SASEGT. The germline V and J ends were trimmed by 6 bases and 2 bases, with 14 bases remaining between them. The CDR3 is made up of 14 amino acids. CDR3 loop: CASRMIARTYEQYF. The CDR3 bases are TGTGCCAGCAGGATGATAGCGAGAACCTACGAGCAGTACTTC.

In this sample, this clonotype turned up many times. The rearrangement uses TRBV12-3 or TRBV12-4 and TRBJ1-5; the D is unclear. The CDR3 extends over 14 amino acids. V lost 6 bases, J lost 5 bases, and 14 bases lay in between. The CDR3 nucleotides are TGTGCCAGCAGCCGATTTAACCCTCATCAGCCCCAGCATTTT. Its protein is CASSRFNPHQPQHF.

This chain connects TRBV12-3 or TRBV12-4 to TRBJ1-2, with 10 bases identical to TRBD1. The CDR3 runs 14 residues. The V segment lost 3 bases and the J segment 8 bases; nucleotides outside the gene matches: 6. As DNA, the CDR3 is TGTGCCAGCAGTTTGATAGGACAGGGGGGAGGCTACACCTTC. This codes for CASSLIGQGGGYTF.

This clonotype was detected a few times. The chain couples TRBV6-9 to TRBJ2-1; TRBD2 matches 7 bases. Per the germline V gene, CDR1 is MNHGY and CDR2 is SVAAGI. The CDR3 spans 12 residues. The ends lost 3 bases at V and 15 bases at J; junction bases unmatched: 8. As DNA, the CDR3 is TGTGCCAGCAGTTACGCCAGCGGGAAGGTGTTCTTC. Translation gives CASSYASGKVFF.

On this clonotype: The junction departs from the called germline gene at one end, perhaps through a read error. CDR3 coding DNA: TGTGCCAGCAGCTTAATTGCGGGAGGGCACAATAAGCAGTTCTTC. Translation: CASSLIAGGHNKQFF. The chain recombines TRBV7-3 with TRBJ2-1; 9 bases are a match to TRBD2. This CDR3 contains 15 residues. Germline V gives CDR1 SGHTA, CDR2 FQGTGA.

In this sample, this clonotype turned up a few times. The chain is built from TRBV7-3 and TRBJ2-3; D remains unclear. Germline V lookup: CDR1 SGHTA, CDR2 FQGTGA. This CDR3 has 16 amino acids. Trimming took 2 bases from V and 2 from J, leaving 14 bases between them. CDR3 in DNA: TGTGCCAGCAGCTTAGATGGAAGCAGATACACAGATACGCAGTATTTT. It encodes CASSLDGSRYTDTQYF.

The chain is built from TRBV9 and TRBJ2-2; D is perhaps TRBD2 (5 bases). The V gene lost 3 bases and the J gene lost 5 bases, with 11 bases spanning the gap. The CDR3 consists of 14 residues. Germline V gives CDR1 SGDLS, CDR2 YYNGEE. The CDR3 sequence is CASSAPTSTGELFF. CDR3 coding DNA: TGTGCCAGCAGCGCCCCTACTAGTACCGGGGAGCTGTTTTTT.

This clonotype was found many times. The chain couples TRBV28 to TRBJ1-5; tentatively, D is TRBD1 (6 bases). The V end was cut by 7 bases, the J end by 5 bases, with 15 bases between. Germline V gene sequence: CDR1 MDHEN, CDR2 SYDVKM. This CDR3 contains 14 residues. The CDR3 spells CASKVGGEDQPQHF. In DNA form, the CDR3 reads TGTGCCAGCAAGGTAGGGGGAGAAGATCAGCCCCAGCATTTT.

This clonotype was observed many times. Given a much more abundant clone one base away, this may be a read error. This chain uses TRBV2 with TRBJ2-3; D uncertain. The CDR3 totals 12 residues. V was pared by 6 bases and J by 2 bases, with 6 bases between. CDR1 SNHLY and CDR2 FYNNEI come from the germline V gene. CDR3 in DNA: TGTGCCAGCAGACCCTACACAGATACGCAGTATTTT. Translated: CASRPYTDTQYF.

The chain links TRBV7-6 to TRBJ1-5; D not certain. Germline CDR1 reads SGHVS; CDR2 reads FNYEAQ. The CDR3 covers 14 residues. The V end was cut by 6 bases, the J end by 6 bases, with 15 bases between. The CDR3 reads CASRALGDTQPQHF. The CDR3, as DNA: TGTGCCAGCAGGGCCCTGGGAGACACTCAGCCCCAGCATTTT.